Listed here is a single T cell receptor beta chain. The protocol was immunoSEQ multiplex PCR, while the TCRdb copy is restricted to in-frame clones and leaves out a portion. Of under 400,000 clones detected, 88% appear once; the ten largest clones hold approximately 1%. These data are taken from a study of blood T cell repertoires in COVID-19. The CDR3 has 13 residues. Germline loops: CDR1 SEHNR, CDR2 FQNEAQ (reference sequence). The V end was cut by 5 bases, the J end by 4 bases, with 11 bases between. The TCR comes from a woman in her 30s who had been exposed to COVID-19. This chain connects TRBV7-9 to TRBJ1-2, with D unresolved. The sample taken for sequencing was PBMCs or T cells enriched from blood (not recorded which). The CDR3 bases are TGTGCCAGCAGCCCCGGAGAGGGCTATGGCTACACCTTC. Encoded protein: CASSPGEGYGYTF.